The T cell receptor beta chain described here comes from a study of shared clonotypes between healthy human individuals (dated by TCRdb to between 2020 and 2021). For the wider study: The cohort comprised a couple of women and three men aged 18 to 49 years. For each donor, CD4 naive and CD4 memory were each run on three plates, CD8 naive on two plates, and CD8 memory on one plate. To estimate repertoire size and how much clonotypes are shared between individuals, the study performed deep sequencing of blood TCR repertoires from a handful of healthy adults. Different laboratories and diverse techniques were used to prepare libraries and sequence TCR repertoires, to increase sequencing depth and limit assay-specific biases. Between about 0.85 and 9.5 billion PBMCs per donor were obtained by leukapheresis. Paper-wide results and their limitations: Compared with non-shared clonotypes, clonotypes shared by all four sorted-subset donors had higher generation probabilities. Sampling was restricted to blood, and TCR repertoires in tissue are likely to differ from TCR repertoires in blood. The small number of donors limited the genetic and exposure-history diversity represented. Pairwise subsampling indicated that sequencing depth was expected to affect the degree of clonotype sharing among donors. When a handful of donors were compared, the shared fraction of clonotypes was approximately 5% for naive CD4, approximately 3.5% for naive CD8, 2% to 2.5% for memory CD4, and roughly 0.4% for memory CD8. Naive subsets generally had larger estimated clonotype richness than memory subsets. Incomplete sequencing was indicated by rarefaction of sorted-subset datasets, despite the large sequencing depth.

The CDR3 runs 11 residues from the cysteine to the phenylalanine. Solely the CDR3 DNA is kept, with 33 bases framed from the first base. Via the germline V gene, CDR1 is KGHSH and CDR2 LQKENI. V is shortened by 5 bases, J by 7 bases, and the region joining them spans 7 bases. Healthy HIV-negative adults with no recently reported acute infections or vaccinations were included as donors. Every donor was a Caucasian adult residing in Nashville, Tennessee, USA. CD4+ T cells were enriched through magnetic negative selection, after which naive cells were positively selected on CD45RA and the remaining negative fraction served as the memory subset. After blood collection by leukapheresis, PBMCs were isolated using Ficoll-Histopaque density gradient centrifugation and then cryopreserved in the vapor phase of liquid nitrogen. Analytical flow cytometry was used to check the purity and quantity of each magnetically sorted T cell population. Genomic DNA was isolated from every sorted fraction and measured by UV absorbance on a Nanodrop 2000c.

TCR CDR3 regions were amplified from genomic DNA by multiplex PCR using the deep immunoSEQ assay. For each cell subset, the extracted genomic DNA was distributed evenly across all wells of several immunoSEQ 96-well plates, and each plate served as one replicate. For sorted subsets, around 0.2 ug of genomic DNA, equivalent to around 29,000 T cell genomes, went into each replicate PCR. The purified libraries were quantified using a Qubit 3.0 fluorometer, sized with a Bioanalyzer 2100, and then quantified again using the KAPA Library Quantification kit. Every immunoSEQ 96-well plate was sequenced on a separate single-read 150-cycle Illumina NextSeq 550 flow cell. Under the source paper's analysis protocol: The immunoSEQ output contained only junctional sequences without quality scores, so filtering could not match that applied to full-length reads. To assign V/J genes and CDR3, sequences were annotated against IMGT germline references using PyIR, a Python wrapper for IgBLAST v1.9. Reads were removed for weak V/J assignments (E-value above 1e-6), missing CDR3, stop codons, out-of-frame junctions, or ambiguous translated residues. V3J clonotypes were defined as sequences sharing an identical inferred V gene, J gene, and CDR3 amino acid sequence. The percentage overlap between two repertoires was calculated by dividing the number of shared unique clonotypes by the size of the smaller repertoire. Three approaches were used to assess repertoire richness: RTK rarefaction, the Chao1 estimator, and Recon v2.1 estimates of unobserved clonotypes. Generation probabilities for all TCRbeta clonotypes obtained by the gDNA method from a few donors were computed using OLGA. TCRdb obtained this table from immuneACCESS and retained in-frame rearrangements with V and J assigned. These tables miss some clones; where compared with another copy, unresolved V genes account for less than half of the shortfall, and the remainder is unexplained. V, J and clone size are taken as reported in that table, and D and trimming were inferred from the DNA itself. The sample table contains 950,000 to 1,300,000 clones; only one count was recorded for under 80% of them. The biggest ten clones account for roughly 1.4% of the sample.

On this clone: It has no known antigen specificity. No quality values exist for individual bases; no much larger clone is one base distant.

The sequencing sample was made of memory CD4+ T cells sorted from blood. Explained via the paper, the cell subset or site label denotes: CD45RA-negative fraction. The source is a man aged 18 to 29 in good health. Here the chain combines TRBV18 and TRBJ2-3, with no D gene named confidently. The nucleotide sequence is TGTGCCAGCTCATCTGAGTATACGCAGTATTTT. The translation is CASSSEYTQYF.